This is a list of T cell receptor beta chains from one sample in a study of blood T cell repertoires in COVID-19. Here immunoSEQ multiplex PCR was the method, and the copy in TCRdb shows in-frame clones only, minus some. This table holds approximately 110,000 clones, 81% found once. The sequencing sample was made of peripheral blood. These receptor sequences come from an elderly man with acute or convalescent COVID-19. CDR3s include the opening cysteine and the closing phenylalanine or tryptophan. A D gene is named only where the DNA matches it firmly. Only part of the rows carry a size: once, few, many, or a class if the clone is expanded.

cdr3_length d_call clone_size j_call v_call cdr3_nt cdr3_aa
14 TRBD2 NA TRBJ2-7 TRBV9 TGTGCCAGCAGCGCCTCGGGGGGGTCCTACGAGCAGTACTTC CASSASGGSYEQYF
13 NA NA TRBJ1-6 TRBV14 TGTGCCAGCAGCCCTACGCAATATTCACCCCTCCACTTT CASSPTQYSPLHF
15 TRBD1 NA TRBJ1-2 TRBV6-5 TGTGCCAGCGGGACAGGGGCGCTGGATAACTATGGCTACACCTTC CASGTGALDNYGYTF
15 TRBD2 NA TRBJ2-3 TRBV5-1 TGCGCCAGCAGCTTCGCGGGAGCAAGCACAGATACGCAGTATTTT CASSFAGASTDTQYF
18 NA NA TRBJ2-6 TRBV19 TGTGCCAGTACCTCAATACCCCTCGGGTTGTCTGGGGCCAACGTCCTGACTTTC CASTSIPLGLSGANVLTF
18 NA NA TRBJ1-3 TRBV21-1 TGTGCCAGCAGCTCTCGAGATCCCGAAACTGCGAAAGGAAACACCATATATTTT CASSSRDPETAKGNTIYF
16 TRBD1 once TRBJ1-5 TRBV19 TGTGCCAGTAGTTCCTCAGAAGGGGGCAGCTATCAGCCCCAGCATTTT CASSSSEGGSYQPQHF
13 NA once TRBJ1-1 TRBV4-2 TGTGCCAGCAGACGACGGGAGAACACTGAAGCTTTCTTT CASRRRENTEAFF
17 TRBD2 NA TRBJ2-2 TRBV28 TGTGCCAGCAGTGGGCTAGCGGGAGTGGGATTCGCCGGGGAGCTGTTTTTT CASSGLAGVGFAGELFF
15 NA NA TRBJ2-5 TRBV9 TGTGCCAGCAGCAGACAGGCGACCATCCAAGAGACCCAGTACTTC CASSRQATIQETQYF
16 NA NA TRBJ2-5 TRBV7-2 TGTGCCAGCAGCTCCGGTAGCGTGGGGGGCCAAGAGACCCAGTACTTC CASSSGSVGGQETQYF
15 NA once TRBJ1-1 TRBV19 TGTGCCAGTAGTATCAGGGGCAGGGGAGGGACTGAAGCTTTCTTT CASSIRGRGGTEAFF
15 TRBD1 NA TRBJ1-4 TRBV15 TGTGCCACCAGCGCAGGGGACAGTGGAATTGAAAAACTGTTTTTT CATSAGDSGIEKLFF
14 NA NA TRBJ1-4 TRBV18 TGTGCCAGCTCGACTTATGAACGGGAAGAAAAACTGTTTTTT CASSTYEREEKLFF
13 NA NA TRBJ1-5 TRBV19 TGTGCCAGTAGTATAGACGTAAATCAGCCCCAGCATTTT CASSIDVNQPQHF
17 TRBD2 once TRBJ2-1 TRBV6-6 TGTGCCAGCAGTCAACTCGGGACTAGCGGGAAAAGGAATGAGCAGTTCTTC CASSQLGTSGKRNEQFF
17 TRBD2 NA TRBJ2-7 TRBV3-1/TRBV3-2 TGTGCCAGCAGCCAAGATCGTTTGTCCGGGAGGACCTACGAGCAGTACTTC CASSQDRLSGRTYEQYF
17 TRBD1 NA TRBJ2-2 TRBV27 TGTGCCAGCAGTTCGACAGGGGGCGGACGCGCCACCGGGGAGCTGTTTTTT CASSSTGGGRATGELFF
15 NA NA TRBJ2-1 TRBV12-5 TGTGCTAGTGGTTTGGTACTGAATAGTGCCAATGAGCAGTTCTTC CASGLVLNSANEQFF
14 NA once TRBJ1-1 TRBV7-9 TGTGCCAGCAGCTTAGGTATCCAGGACACTGAAGCTTTCTTT CASSLGIQDTEAFF
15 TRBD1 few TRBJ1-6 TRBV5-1 TGCGCCAGCAGCTCGCCGGGACAGGGTCAATCACCCCTCCACTTT CASSSPGQGQSPLHF
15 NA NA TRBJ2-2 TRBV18 TGTGCCAGCTCTATTGACAGCCTCAACACCGGGGAGCTGTTTTTT CASSIDSLNTGELFF
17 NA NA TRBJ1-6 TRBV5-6 TGTGCCAGCAGCTCCTCTGGTCCACAGAAATATAATTCACCCCTCCACTTT CASSSSGPQKYNSPLHF
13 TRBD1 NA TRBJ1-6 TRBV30 TGTGCCGGTAGGACAGGGAATAATTCACCCCTCCACTTT CAGRTGNNSPLHF
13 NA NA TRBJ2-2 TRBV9 TGTGCCAGCAGCCTCGGTCTTTCCGGGGAGCTGTTTTTT CASSLGLSGELFF
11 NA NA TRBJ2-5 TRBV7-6 TGTGCCAGCAGCTTACATGAGACCCAGTACTTC CASSLHETQYF
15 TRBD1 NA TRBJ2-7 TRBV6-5 TGTGCCAGCAGTCGGACTGATGGACAGGGACCCGAGCAGTACTTC CASSRTDGQGPEQYF